One and the same sample provided the 14 T cell receptor beta chains below, sequenced in a study of beta chain features in type 1 diabetes. Every bit of the isolated RNA underwent reverse transcription, so sequencing read expressed TCRB transcripts. Clones were sequenced by immunoSEQ multiplex PCR, and TCRdb holds only the in-frame ones, with some missing. The data contain approximately 170,000 clones, approximately 8.4% of them singletons. Sequencing was performed on central memory CD4+ T cells from blood. The receptors here all came from a young woman in good health.

V gene TRBV19 combines with J gene TRBJ1-1, with a weak D call TRBD1 (5 bases). The CDR3 length is 13 residues. The V end was cut by 6 bases, the J end by 1 base, with 9 bases between. Germline CDR1 reads LNHDA; CDR2 reads SQIVND (reference sequence). CDR3: CASSLTENTEAFF. Written as DNA, the CDR3 is TGTGCCAGTAGCCTGACAGAGAACACTGAAGCTTTCTTT. The entire variable domain, with the rest obtained from reference TRBV19 and TRBJ1-1, is as follows: DGGITQSPKYLFRKEGQNVTLSCEQNLNHDAMYWYRQDPGQGLRLIYYSQIVNDFQKGDIAEGYSVSREKKESFPLTVTSAQKNPTAFYLCASSLTENTEAFFGQGTRLTVV.

The chain combines TRBV11-2 with TRBJ1-5; D is undetermined. The V gene lost 3 bases and the J gene lost 5 bases, with 8 bases spanning the gap. The CDR3 is 13 amino acids. Looked up from germline, CDR1 is SGHAT and CDR2 is FQNNGV. The CDR3 reads CASSFDTYQPQHF. The CDR3 DNA is TGTGCCAGCAGCTTCGACACATATCAGCCCCAGCATTTT. Combining the CDR3 with reference TRBV11-2 and TRBJ1-5 gives the whole variable domain EAGVAQSPRYKIIEKRQSVAFWCNPISGHATLYWYQQILGQGPKLLIQFQNNGVVDDSQLPKDRFSAERLKGVDSTLKIQPAKLEDSAVYLCASSFDTYQPQHFGDGTRLSIL.

The V and J genes are TRBV19 and TRBJ2-3; D perhaps matches TRBD2 (5 bases). Germline lookup yields CDR1 LNHDA and CDR2 SQIVND (reference sequence). The CDR3 has 16 amino acids. The V end was cut by 4 bases, the J end by 0 bases, with 14 bases between. CDR3 bases: TGTGCCAGTAGTACTCTAAGCGGTACTAGCACAGATACGCAGTATTTT. Protein: CASSTLSGTSTDTQYF.

There are a few counts of this clone. The CDR3 reads CASRRQGNYGYTF. CDR3 in DNA: TGTGCCAGCAGACGACAGGGAAACTATGGCTACACCTTC. The chain joins TRBV2 to TRBJ1-2; TRBD1 matches 7 bases. The CDR3 length is 13 residues. Germline CDR1 reads SNHLY; CDR2 reads FYNNEI. After removal of 6 bases from V and 2 bases from J, the junction contained 3 bases not matched to a gene.

This rearrangement joins TRBV5-1 to TRBJ2-7; D unclear. Per germline, CDR1 SGHRS and CDR2 YFSETQ. The CDR3 contains 12 residues. The germline V and J ends were trimmed by 4 bases and 6 bases, with 11 bases remaining between them. The CDR3 DNA reads as TGCGCCAGCAGCGTTACAGAGAGCGAGCAGTACTTC. Its protein is CASSVTESEQYF.

This clone was counted a few times. The gene calls are TRBV1 and TRBJ1-1. TRBV1 is designated a pseudogene. This CDR3 contains 17 residues. CDR3 DNA: TGCACCAGCAGCCAAGCTCTGCCACCAGCAGGAGGATCTGAAGCTTTCTTT. Encoded protein: CTSSQALPPAGGSEAFF.

The V and J genes are TRBV18 and TRBJ2-7; a possible D gene is TRBD1 (6 bases). The CDR3 has 14 amino acids. The V gene lost 3 bases and the J gene lost 2 bases, with 11 bases spanning the gap. Germline CDR1 and CDR2: KGHSH and LQKENI. This CDR3 reads CASSPGQSTYEQYF. The DNA of the CDR3 is TGTGCCAGCTCACCCGGACAGAGCACCTACGAGCAGTACTTC.

The rearrangement joins TRBV4-2 to TRBJ1-2, with unresolved D. CDR1 LGHNA and CDR2 YNFKEQ come from the germline V gene. The CDR3 spans 15 residues. V dropped 2 bases and J dropped 4 bases, with 14 bases sitting between them. In DNA form, the CDR3 reads TGTGCCAGCAGCCAAACGATCGATTCTAGCTATGGCTACACCTTC. Amino acid sequence: CASSQTIDSSYGYTF.

This clone was seen only a few times. This CDR3 is CASSLGLISGANVLTF. The CDR3 nucleotides read TGCGCCAGCAGCTTGGGACTGATCTCTGGGGCCAACGTCCTGACTTTC. This sequence joins TRBV5-1 and TRBJ2-6; no clear D. The V end was cut by 0 bases, the J end by 0 bases, with 7 bases between. Per germline, CDR1 SGHRS and CDR2 YFSETQ. This CDR3 comprises 16 residues. The full variable domain, its missing parts supplied by reference TRBV5-1 and TRBJ2-6, is KAGVTQTPRYLIKTRGQQVTLSCSPISGHRSVSWYQQTPGQGLQFLFEYFSETQRNKGNFPGRFSGRQFSNSRSEMNVSTLELGDSALYLCASSLGLISGANVLTFGAGSRLTVL.

This clone was counted a few times. V is TRBV30 and J is TRBJ2-7; 10 bases agree with TRBD2. This CDR3 is built from 15 residues. V dropped 3 bases and J dropped 5; count of bases not matched to a gene: 10. Germline CDR1 and CDR2: GTSNPN and SVGIG (reference sequence). This CDR3 is CAWREPSGSPNEQYF. In DNA, the CDR3 is TGTGCCTGGAGGGAACCTAGCGGGAGTCCTAACGAGCAGTACTTC.

In DNA form, the CDR3 reads TGTGCCAGCAGGGTCAACGGGGGATGGGGCTACACCTTC. Residues: CASRVNGGWGYTF. The chain is built from TRBV6-5 and TRBJ1-2; D is perhaps TRBD1 (5 bases). Germline V gene lookup returns CDR1 MNHEY and CDR2 SVGAGI. The CDR3 extends over 13 amino acids. V was clipped by 6 bases and J by 8 bases, with 16 bases between them.

This clone has just a few counts. The same CDR3 arises from other DNA sequences in this sample as well. The chain uses TRBV5-1 and TRBJ1-5; 9 bases align to TRBD1. The germline CDR1 and CDR2 sequences are SGHRS and YFSETQ. This CDR3 region has 13 residues. Trimming cost V 4 bases and J 7 bases; bases outside gene matches: 3. The CDR3 sequence is CASSPGQGQPQHF. DNA for the CDR3: TGCGCCAGCAGCCCAGGACAGGGGCAGCCCCAGCATTTT.

The V gene is TRBV7-2, the J gene TRBJ2-5, with D possibly matching TRBD2 (5 bases). The germline gives CDR1 SGHTA, CDR2 FQGNSA. The germline V and J ends were trimmed by 3 bases and 2 bases, with 13 bases remaining between them. The CDR3 contains 15 residues. The CDR3 loop reads CASSFMASRQETQYF. In DNA form, the CDR3 reads TGTGCCAGCAGCTTCATGGCTAGCCGGCAAGAGACCCAGTACTTC.

Ten or more counts support this clone. This chain's CDR3 is CASSAGREANQPQHF. For the CDR3, the DNA is TGTGCCAGCAGCGCCGGCAGGGAGGCCAATCAGCCCCAGCATTTT. This chain uses TRBV7-2 with TRBJ1-5, with D perhaps TRBD1 (5 bases). V was shortened by 5 bases and J by 3 bases, with 14 bases between the two germline ends. Looked up from germline, CDR1 is SGHTA and CDR2 is FQGNSA. CDR3 size: 15 residues.